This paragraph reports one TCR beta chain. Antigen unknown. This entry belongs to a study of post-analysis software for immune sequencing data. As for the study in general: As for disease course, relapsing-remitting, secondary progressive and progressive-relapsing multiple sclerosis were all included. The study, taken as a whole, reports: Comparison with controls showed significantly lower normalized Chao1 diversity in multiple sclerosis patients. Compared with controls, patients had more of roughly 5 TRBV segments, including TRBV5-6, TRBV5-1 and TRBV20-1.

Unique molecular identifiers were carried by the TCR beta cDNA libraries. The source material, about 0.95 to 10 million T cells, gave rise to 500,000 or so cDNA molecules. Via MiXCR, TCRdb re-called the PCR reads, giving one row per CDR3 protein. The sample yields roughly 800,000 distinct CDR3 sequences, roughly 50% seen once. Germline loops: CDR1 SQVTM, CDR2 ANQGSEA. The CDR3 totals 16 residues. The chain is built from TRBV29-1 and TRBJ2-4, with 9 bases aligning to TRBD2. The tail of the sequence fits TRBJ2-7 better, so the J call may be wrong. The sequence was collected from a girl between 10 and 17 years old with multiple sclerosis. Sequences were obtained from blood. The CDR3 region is CSVEVMSGRRRNEQYF. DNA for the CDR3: TGCAGCGTTGAAGTCATGAGCGGGAGGCGGAGGAACGAGCAGTACTTC.